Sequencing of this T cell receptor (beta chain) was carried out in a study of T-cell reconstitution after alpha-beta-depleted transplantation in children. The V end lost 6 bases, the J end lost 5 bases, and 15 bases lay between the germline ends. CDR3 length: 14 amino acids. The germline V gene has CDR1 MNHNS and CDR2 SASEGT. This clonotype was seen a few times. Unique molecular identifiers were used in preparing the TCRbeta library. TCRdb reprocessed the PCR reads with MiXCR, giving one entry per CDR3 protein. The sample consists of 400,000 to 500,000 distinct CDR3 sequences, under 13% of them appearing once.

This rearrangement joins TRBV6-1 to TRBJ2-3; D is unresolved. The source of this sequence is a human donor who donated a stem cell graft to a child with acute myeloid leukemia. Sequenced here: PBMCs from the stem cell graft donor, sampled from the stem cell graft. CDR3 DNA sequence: TGTGCCAGCAGCAAACGAGCAAAGAGAGATACGCAGTATTTT. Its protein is CASSKRAKRDTQYF.